This T cell receptor beta chain derives from a study of shared clonotypes between healthy human individuals. The table came from immunoSEQ multiplex PCR; TCRdb's copy has only in-frame clones and leaves some out. The data contain more than 2,000,000 clones, around 90% of them singletons. General study findings and limits: Clonotypes that were shared across four donors made up around 5% of naive CD4 clonotypes.

V trimming: 1 base; J trimming: 8 bases; junction bases outside the gene matches: 5. Germline V CDR1 and CDR2: SGHTA, FQGNSA. CDR3 length: 15 amino acids. This clone was seen a single time. Its antigen is unidentified. Material for sequencing was naive CD4+ T cells sorted from blood. Regarding subset: CD45RA+ positively selected. The genes are TRBV7-2 and TRBJ1-4, with 9 bases matching TRBD1. This clonotype was obtained from a man younger than 30 in good health. Here the CDR3 reads CASSLGQGEEEKLFF. The CDR3 DNA reads as TGTGCCAGCAGCTTAGGACAGGGGGAGGAGGAAAAACTGTTTTTT.